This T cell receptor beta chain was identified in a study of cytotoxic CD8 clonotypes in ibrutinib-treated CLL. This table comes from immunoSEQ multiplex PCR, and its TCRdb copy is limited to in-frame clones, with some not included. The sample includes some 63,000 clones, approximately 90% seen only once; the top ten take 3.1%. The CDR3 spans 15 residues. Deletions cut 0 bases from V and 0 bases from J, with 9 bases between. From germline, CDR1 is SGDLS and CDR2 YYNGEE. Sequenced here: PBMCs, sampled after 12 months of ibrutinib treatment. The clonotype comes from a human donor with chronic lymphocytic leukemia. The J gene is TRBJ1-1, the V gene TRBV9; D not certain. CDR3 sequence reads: CASSVEGIMNTEAFF. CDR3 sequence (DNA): TGTGCCAGCAGCGTAGAAGGGATAATGAACACTGAAGCTTTCTTT.